Below are 20 T cell receptor beta chains sequenced from a single sample in a study of control samples from healthy donors and cancer patients. Profiling relied on immunoSEQ multiplex PCR, and the TCRdb table lists in-frame clones only, not all of them. The sample records around 80,000 clones, around 87% being singletons. Specimen: blood. The receptors here all came from a man between 50 and 59 years old in good health.

The chain recombines TRBV12-5 with TRBJ1-3; D may be TRBD1 (6 bases). The V gene's germline CDR1 is LGHNT and CDR2 FRNRAP. Trimming removed 6 bases at V and 0 bases at J, with 18 bases between. The length of the CDR3 is 17 residues. The CDR3 sequence: CASGGLDSIYSGNTIYF. CDR3 nucleotide sequence: TGTGCTAGTGGGGGTTTGGACAGTATTTACTCTGGAAACACCATATATTTT.

The V and J genes are TRBV15 and TRBJ1-4; unclear D gene. CDR1 is LNHNV and CDR2 is YYDKDF in the germline V gene (reference sequence). Trimming cost V 0 bases and J 2 bases, with 13 bases left between them. The length of the CDR3 is 17 residues. The CDR3 coding sequence is TGTGCCACCAGCAGAGATCACGCCCTACTTACTAATGAAAAACTGTTTTTT. Protein: CATSRDHALLTNEKLFF.

The chain employs TRBV5-1 and TRBJ2-2; D not certain. Per germline, CDR1 SGHRS and CDR2 YFSETQ. The CDR3 has 15 residues. V gave up 1 base and J gave up 1 base, with 8 bases separating them. CDR3 amino acids: CASSLIARNTGELFF. CDR3 nucleotide sequence: TGCGCCAGCAGCTTGATAGCTCGGAACACCGGGGAGCTGTTTTTT.

This clone has just one count. V is TRBV30 and J is TRBJ1-1; unclear D gene. The V gene's germline CDR1 is GTSNPN and CDR2 SVGIG (reference sequence). Trimming removed 0 bases from V and 4 bases from J, with 9 bases in between. This CDR3 is 13 amino acids long. The CDR3: CAWSVELGTEAFF. As DNA, the CDR3 is TGTGCCTGGAGTGTAGAACTAGGCACTGAAGCTTTCTTT.

This clone was seen just once. V is TRBV5-4 and J is TRBJ2-5; TRBD1 aligns across 7 bases. V shed 3 bases, J shed 5 bases, and the junction held 7 bases outside the gene matches. The CDR3 sequence is 14 residues long. The germline V gene encodes CDR1 SGHNT and CDR2 YYREEE (reference sequence). The DNA for the CDR3 is TGTGCCAGCAGCTGGGACAGAGCTGCGGAGACCCAGTACTTC. Translation: CASSWDRAAETQYF. The whole variable domain, remainder taken from reference TRBV5-4 and TRBJ2-5, is ETGVTQSPTHLIKTRGQQVTLRCSSQSGHNTVSWYQQALGQGPQFIFQYYREEENGRGNFPPRFSGLQFPNYSSELNVNALELDDSALYLCASSWDRAAETQYFGPGTRLLVL.

This chain connects TRBV12-3 or TRBV12-4 to TRBJ2-1; the match to TRBD1 covers 7 bases. V was pared by 3 bases and J by 5 bases, with 1 base of the junction left unmatched. The CDR3 spans 13 residues. The CDR3 DNA sequence: TGTGCCAGCAGTTTGGGACAGCACAATGAGCAGTTCTTC. Translation: CASSLGQHNEQFF.

This clone appeared a single time. The chain is built from TRBV7-2 and TRBJ1-3; perhaps TRBD1 as D (6 bases). V lost 9 bases, J lost 0 bases, and 18 bases lay in between. Germline-derived CDR1 and CDR2 are SGHTA and FQGNSA. The CDR3 is 16 residues long. The CDR3 nucleotides read TGTGCCAGTACACAGGGCGCGGCGACCTCTGGAAACACCATATATTTT. It yields the protein CASTQGAATSGNTIYF.

Details on this clone: A read error is possible here, since a much larger clone lies one base away. The chain employs TRBV5-4 and TRBJ2-3, with a weak D call TRBD1 (6 bases). There are 14 residues in the CDR3. The germline CDR1 and CDR2 sequences are SGHNT and YYREEE (reference sequence). Trimming shortened V by 0 bases and J by 1 base, and 6 bases separated the two germline ends. The CDR3 nucleotides are TGTGCCAGCAGCTTGGAGGGGGGCACAGATACGCAGTATTTT. It encodes CASSLEGGTDTQYF. Using reference TRBV5-4 and TRBJ2-3 for the parts outside the CDR3, the full variable domain is ETGVTQSPTHLIKTRGQQVTLRCSSQSGHNTVSWYQQALGQGPQFIFQYYREEENGRGNFPPRFSGLQFPNYSSELNVNALELDDSALYLCASSLEGGTDTQYFGPGTRLTVL.

As concerns this clone: The sample has other DNA sequences that encode this CDR3 too. This chain connects TRBV10-1 to TRBJ2-5; D gene uncertain. The CDR3 extends over 15 amino acids. Germline CDR1 WNHNN, CDR2 SYGVQD (reference sequence). V lost 0 bases to trimming and J lost 2 bases, with 10 bases between them. Here the CDR3 DNA reads TGCGCCAGCAGTGAGTCAAAAGACGCTCAAGAGACCCAGTACTTC. Residues: CASSESKDAQETQYF.

This clone was counted a single time. This sequence joins TRBV4-3 and TRBJ1-4; the D is unclear. The ends were cut back, 3 bases at V and 8 bases at J, with 22 bases in the middle. Germline V CDR1 and CDR2: LGHNA, YSLEER. The CDR3 has 17 residues. The CDR3 sequence is CASSHPLGGRRNEKLFF. CDR3 sequence (DNA): TGCGCCAGCAGCCACCCCTTGGGCGGAAGACGGAACGAAAAACTGTTTTTT.

V gene TRBV29-1 combines with J gene TRBJ1-5; D is uncertain. The V end was cut by 4 bases, the J end by 0 bases, with 10 bases between. From germline, CDR1 is SQVTM and CDR2 ANQGSEA. This CDR3 comprises 14 residues. The CDR3 region has the DNA TGCAGCGTTGCGTTGTTTAATAGCAATCAGCCCCAGCATTTT. This translates into CSVALFNSNQPQHF.

V is TRBV5-6 and J is TRBJ2-3, with D possibly being TRBD1 or TRBD2 (6 bases each). V was shortened by 7 bases and J by 1 base, with 19 bases between the two germline ends. The CDR3 consists of 16 residues. Germline CDR1 SGHDT, CDR2 YYEEEE. Written as DNA, the CDR3 is TGTGCCAGCCGCTCTTTAAGGGGGGCGGGCACAGATACGCAGTATTTT. Translated, it gives CASRSLRGAGTDTQYF.

The chain uses TRBV19 and TRBJ1-2, with 11 bases lining up with TRBD1. The CDR3 runs to 14 residues. Germline CDR1 is LNHDA and CDR2 is SQIVND (reference sequence). Trimming took 6 bases from V and 8 from J; bases not matched to a gene: 8. CDR3 sequence (DNA): TGTGCCAGTAGGCCCGGACAGGGGGCGCTGGGCTACACCTTC. Translated, it gives CASRPGQGALGYTF.

This clone was counted once. The rearrangement joins TRBV6-5 to TRBJ1-2; 8 bases fit TRBD1. Germline V CDR1 and CDR2: MNHEY, SVGAGI. The CDR3 contains 13 residues. After removal of 6 bases from V and 7 bases from J, the junction contained 7 bases not matched to a gene. The chain's CDR3 is CASSPGQGGGYTF. The CDR3 DNA reads as TGTGCCAGCAGCCCAGGACAGGGAGGTGGCTACACCTTC.

The chain uses TRBV4-3 and TRBJ1-2; the D gene is possibly TRBD1 (5 bases). Trimming removed 3 bases at V and 8 bases at J, with 19 bases between. The CDR3 contains 15 residues. CDR1 and CDR2 (germline): LGHNA, YSLEER. For the CDR3, the DNA is TGCGCCAGCAGCCATCGCGACACGGGGCAGGGCGGCTACACCTTC. This sequence encodes CASSHRDTGQGGYTF.

The chain combines TRBV5-6 with TRBJ2-7; 8 bases are a match to TRBD2. The germline CDR1 and CDR2 sequences are SGHDT and YYEEEE. Germline trimming cut 5 bases from V and 7 bases from J; bases unmatched to any gene: 8. The CDR3 consists of 13 residues. The CDR3 coding sequence is TGTGCCAGCAGGGGGGTAGCGGGAAATGAGCAGTACTTC. The encoded protein is CASRGVAGNEQYF.

V and J are TRBV9 and TRBJ1-1; D call uncertain. The CDR3 sequence is 13 residues long. CDR1 is SGDLS, CDR2 YYNGEE, per germline. V was pared by 2 bases and J by 2 bases, with 7 bases between. CDR3 residues: CASSVQPNTEAFF. DNA for the CDR3: TGTGCCAGCAGCGTCCAGCCTAACACTGAAGCTTTCTTT.

This clone was observed a few times. The V and J genes are TRBV7-6 and TRBJ1-3, with D unclear. Germline CDR1 SGHVS, CDR2 FNYEAQ. This CDR3 spans 15 amino acids. V lost 5 bases and J 4 bases, leaving 15 bases between the germline ends. The CDR3 DNA is TGTGCCAGCAGCGCCACAGCTCCCGTGGGAAACACCATATATTTT. Its translation: CASSATAPVGNTIYF.

The chain uses TRBV3-1 (or the pseudogene TRBV3-2) and TRBJ1-2; no firm D call. Germline values: CDR1 LGHDT, CDR2 YNNKEL (reference sequence). Trimming stripped 1 base from V and 2 bases from J, with 8 bases between. The CDR3 is made up of 14 amino acids. CDR3 amino acids: CASSQGGSNYGYTF. CDR3 nucleotides: TGTGCCAGCAGCCAAGGCGGCAGCAACTATGGCTACACCTTC.

This rearrangement joins TRBV30 to TRBJ1-5, with TRBD1 matching over 7 bases. The CDR3 is made up of 15 amino acids. The trim removed 1 base at V and 5 bases at J, leaving 8 bases unmatched. Per the germline V gene, CDR1 is GTSNPN and CDR2 is SVGIG (reference sequence). The CDR3 region is CAWSGDSGTHQPQHF. The CDR3 region has the DNA TGTGCCTGGAGTGGGGACAGCGGTACTCATCAGCCCCAGCATTTT.